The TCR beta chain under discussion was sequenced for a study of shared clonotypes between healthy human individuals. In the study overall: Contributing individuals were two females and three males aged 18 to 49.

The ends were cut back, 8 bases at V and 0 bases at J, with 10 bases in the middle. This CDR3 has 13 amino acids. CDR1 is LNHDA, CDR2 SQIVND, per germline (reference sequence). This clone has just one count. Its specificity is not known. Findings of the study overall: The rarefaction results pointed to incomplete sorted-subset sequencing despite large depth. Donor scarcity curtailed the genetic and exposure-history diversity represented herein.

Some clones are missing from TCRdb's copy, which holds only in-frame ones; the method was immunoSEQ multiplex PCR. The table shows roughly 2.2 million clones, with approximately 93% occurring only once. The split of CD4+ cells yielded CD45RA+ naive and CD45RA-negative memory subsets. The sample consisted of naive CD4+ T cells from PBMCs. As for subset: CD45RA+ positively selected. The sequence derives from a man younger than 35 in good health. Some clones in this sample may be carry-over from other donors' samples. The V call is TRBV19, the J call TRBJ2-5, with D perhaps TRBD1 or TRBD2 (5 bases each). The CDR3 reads CASGDRHQETQYF. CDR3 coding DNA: TGTGCCAGTGGGGACCGCCACCAAGAGACCCAGTACTTC.